Listed here are 17 T cell receptor beta chains from one sample, sequenced in a study of prognosis after radiotherapy for stage I lung cancer. Multiplex PCR, run in two rounds, amplified TCR beta CDR3 from genomic DNA. Round one of PCR was performed, and it used primers specific to each TRBV and TRBJ gene. TCRdb passed the multiplex PCR reads through MiXCR, listing each CDR3 protein once. The sample lists 25,000 to 30,000 distinct CDR3 sequences; around 31% were seen once. The sequences come from PBMCs, collected before or after stereotactic body radiation therapy (not recorded which). The receptors here all came from a donor of 50 years or more with non-small cell lung cancer.

This clonotype appeared many times. This chain joins TRBV6-5 and TRBJ1-1, with D unresolved. The germline gives CDR1 MNHEY, CDR2 SVGAGI. The CDR3 length is 16 residues. V was trimmed by 2 bases and J by 2 bases, leaving 15 bases between them. CDR3 in DNA: TGTGCCAGCAGTTACGGTTTTCGGGTTCAAAACACTGAAGCTTTCTTT. It encodes CASSYGFRVQNTEAFF.

With regard to this clonotype: No conserved phenylalanine or tryptophan is present at the end of the CDR3, so a read error is the likely explanation. J is TRBJ2-7 and V is TRBV11-3, with D possibly being TRBD1 or TRBD2 (5 bases each). Germline CDR1 is SGHNT and CDR2 is YENEEA. The germline V and J ends were trimmed by 9 bases and 0 bases, with 21 bases remaining between them. This CDR3 has 16 residues. The CDR3 sequence: CARSPGTDSSSYEQYL. The CDR3 region has the DNA TGTGCCAGAAGCCCAGGGACGGATTCGAGCTCCTACGAGCAGTACTTA.

The chain uses TRBV5-1 and TRBJ2-7; D gene ambiguous. The CDR3 covers 11 residues. Trimming took 0 bases from V and 3 from J, leaving 1 base between them. Germline V gene data show CDR1 as SGHRS and CDR2 as YFSETQ. The CDR3 loop is CASSLVYEQYF. The CDR3 DNA reads TGCGCCAGCAGCTTGGTCTACGAGCAGTACTTC.

There are many counts of this clonotype. A clone one base away is much larger, so this may be a read error. The V gene is TRBV20-1, the J gene TRBJ2-5; weak D call: TRBD1 (6 bases). Germline assignment: CDR1 DFQATT and CDR2 SNEGSKA (reference sequence). This CDR3 comprises 11 residues. The DNA for the CDR3 is TGCAGCACCAAGGGGGAGGAGACCCAGTACTTC. The encoded protein is CSTKGEETQYF.

This clonotype has a count of ten or more. The genes are TRBV27 and TRBJ1-5; D unclear. The V gene's germline CDR1 is MNHEY and CDR2 SMNVEV (reference sequence). Trimming removed 3 bases from V and 0 bases from J, with 6 bases in between. The CDR3 is 14 residues long. CDR3 sequence reads: CASSLGVSNQPQHF. CDR3 in DNA: TGTGCCAGCAGTTTGGGTGTTAGCAATCAGCCCCAGCATTTT.

This clonotype was detected ten times or more. This sequence joins TRBV6-4 and TRBJ1-2; D not certain. This CDR3 has 15 residues. Trimming stripped 8 bases from V and 3 bases from J, with 19 bases between. CDR1 is MRHNA, CDR2 SNTAGT, per germline. CDR3: CASWATGDYHYGYTF. The CDR3 nucleotides read TGTGCCAGCTGGGCCACCGGGGATTATCACTATGGCTACACCTTC.

This clonotype appeared many times. The genes are TRBV7-2 and TRBJ1-5; no clear D gene. This CDR3 spans 14 amino acids. The germline V gene has CDR1 SGHTA and CDR2 FQGNSA. Between the trimmed V and J ends, which lost 7 bases and 3 bases, there was a span of 13 bases. DNA of the CDR3: TGTGCCAGCACCCCGCATGCGAACAATCAGCCCCAGCATTTT. It specifies CASTPHANNQPQHF.

There are many counts of this clonotype. The V and J genes are TRBV7-2 and TRBJ1-6; D call uncertain. The CDR3 is made up of 15 amino acids. The ends were cut back, 5 bases at V and 8 bases at J, with 16 bases in the middle. CDR1 and CDR2 from the germline V gene are SGHTA and FQGNSA. The CDR3 DNA reads TGTGCCAGCAGCCGCGGGGTGGGGAAGGATTCACCCCTCCACTTT. This translates into CASSRGVGKDSPLHF. Supplemented by reference TRBV7-2 and TRBJ1-6, the full variable domain reads GAGVSQSPSNKVTEKGKDVELRCDPISGHTALYWYRQSLGQGLEFLIYFQGNSAPDKSGLPSDRFSAERTGGSVSTLTIQRTQQEDSAVYLCASSRGVGKDSPLHFGNGTRLTVT.

This clonotype was observed at least ten times. The rearrangement uses TRBV7-8 and TRBJ2-1; 16 bases fit TRBD2. The CDR3 is 20 amino acids. Per germline, CDR1 SGHVS and CDR2 FQNEAQ. J was trimmed by 0 bases and V by 5 bases; bases with no gene match: 10. The CDR3 is CASSPKNGTSGRASYNEQFF. DNA of the CDR3: TGTGCCAGCAGCCCAAAAAACGGGACTAGCGGGAGGGCCTCCTACAATGAGCAGTTCTTC.

A remark on this clonotype: The germline gene is not matched at one end of the junction; a read error may be the cause. This chain links TRBV11-3 with TRBJ2-3; 8 nucleotides match TRBD2. This CDR3 has 16 amino acids. The V gene's germline CDR1 is SGHNT and CDR2 YENEEA. The CDR3 is CTSSSISGVDTDTKYF. The CDR3 DNA follows: TGTACCAGCAGCTCGATTAGCGGGGTTGACACAGATACGAAGTATTTT.

In its sample, this clonotype was seen a few times. J is TRBJ2-3 and V is TRBV24-1; tentatively, D is TRBD1 or TRBD2 (5 bases each). V lost 10 bases and J lost 2, with 18 bases in between. CDR1 and CDR2 (germline): KGHDR, SFDVKD. CDR3 length: 15 residues. The CDR3 DNA reads as TGTGCCACGTCTAACCGGGACGGCACCACAGATACGCAGTATTTT. Encoded protein: CATSNRDGTTDTQYF.

V usage is TRBV6-5 and J usage is TRBJ2-5, with a possible D match to TRBD2 (5 bases). In germline, CDR1 is MNHEY, CDR2 SVGAGI. The V and J ends lost 4 bases and 4 bases respectively, with 16 bases between them. The CDR3 is made up of 15 amino acids. Here the CDR3 DNA reads TGTGCCAGCAGTTTATCACACAGCGGTATAGAGACCCAGTACTTC. Protein sequence: CASSLSHSGIETQYF.

The V call is TRBV5-1, the J call TRBJ2-2; the D is unclear. Germline CDR1 and CDR2: SGHRS and YFSETQ. The ends were cut back, 4 bases at V and 6 bases at J, with 22 bases in the middle. The CDR3 totals 17 residues. The CDR3 loop reads CASSQKIVLGRSGELFF. The CDR3 nucleotides are TGCGCCAGCAGCCAGAAAATCGTGCTGGGCCGGTCCGGGGAGCTGTTTTTT. The complete variable domain, with remaining parts taken from reference TRBV5-1 and TRBJ2-2, reads KAGVTQTPRYLIKTRGQQVTLSCSPISGHRSVSWYQQTPGQGLQFLFEYFSETQRNKGNFPGRFSGRQFSNSRSEMNVSTLELGDSALYLCASSQKIVLGRSGELFFGEGSRLTVL.

By share, this clonotype counts as medium-sized. J is TRBJ1-5 and V is TRBV28, with TRBD1 matching over 7 bases. V trimming: 6 bases; J trimming: 7 bases; junction bases outside the gene matches: 6. The CDR3 loop spans 13 amino acids. CDR1 is MDHEN and CDR2 is SYDVKM in the germline V gene. The CDR3 nucleotides are TGTGCCAGCAGCTACAGGGGAGGGCAGCCCCAGCATTTT. It encodes CASSYRGGQPQHF.

This clonotype was recorded many times. V gene TRBV11-2 combines with J gene TRBJ2-7; 7 bases match TRBD2. Germline CDR1 and CDR2: SGHAT and FQNNGV. The CDR3 is 15 residues long. V shed 3 bases and J 2 bases; nucleotides not matched to a gene: 7. CDR3 residues: CASSFRGAGTYEQYF. The CDR3 coding sequence is TGTGCCAGCAGCTTTCGAGGAGCGGGAACCTACGAGCAGTACTTC.

This clonotype was detected many times. J is TRBJ2-5 and V is TRBV2; D call uncertain. The CDR3 has 14 residues. Germline-derived CDR1 and CDR2 are SNHLY and FYNNEI. CDR3 bases: TGTGCTTTAAGCAGGTCTACAGCCCAAGAGACCCAGTACTTC. Translation gives CALSRSTAQETQYF. The variable domain in full, completed from reference TRBV2 and TRBJ2-5, reads EPEVTQTPSHQVTQMGQEVILRCVPISNHLYFYWYRQILGQKVEFLVSFYNNEISEKSEIFDDQFSVERPDGSNFTLKIRSTKLEDSAMYFCALSRSTAQETQYFGPGTRLLVL.

This clonotype was counted ten times or more. The rearrangement uses TRBV7-6 and TRBJ2-3; 7 nucleotides align to TRBD2. This CDR3 comprises 14 residues. Germline loops: CDR1 SGHVS, CDR2 FNYEAQ. V trimming: 4 bases; J trimming: 0 bases; junction bases outside the gene matches: 1. Here the CDR3 reads CASSSGGSTDTQYF. The CDR3 DNA reads as TGTGCCAGCAGCTCGGGAGGTAGCACAGATACGCAGTATTTT.